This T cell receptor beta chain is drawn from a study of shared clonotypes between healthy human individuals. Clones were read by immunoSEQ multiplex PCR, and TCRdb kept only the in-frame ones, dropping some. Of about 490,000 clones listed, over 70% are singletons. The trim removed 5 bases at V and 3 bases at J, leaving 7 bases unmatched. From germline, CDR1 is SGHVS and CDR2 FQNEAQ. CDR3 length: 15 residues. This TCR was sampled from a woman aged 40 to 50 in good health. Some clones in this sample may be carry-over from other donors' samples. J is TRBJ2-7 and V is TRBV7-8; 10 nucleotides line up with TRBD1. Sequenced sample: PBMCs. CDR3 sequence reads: CASSTRDRGFYEQYF. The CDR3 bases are TGTGCCAGCAGCACCCGGGACAGGGGATTCTACGAGCAGTACTTC. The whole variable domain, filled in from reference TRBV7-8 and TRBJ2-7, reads GAGVSQSPRYKVAKRGQDVALRCDPISGHVSLFWYQQALGQGPEFLTYFQNEAQLDKSGLPSDRFFAERPEGSVSTLKIQRTQQEDSAVYLCASSTRDRGFYEQYFGPGTRLTVT.